Sequencing of this TCR beta chain was carried out in a study of blood T cell repertoires in COVID-19. Study as a whole: The United States, Italy and Spain provided the acute and convalescent COVID-19 samples.

In this sample, this clone turned up once. V shed 4 bases, J shed 1 base, and the junction held 6 bases outside the gene matches. The CDR3 sequence is 16 residues long. The V gene's germline CDR1 is LNHDA and CDR2 SQIVND (reference sequence). The table came from immunoSEQ multiplex PCR; TCRdb's copy has only in-frame clones and leaves some out. The sample includes tens of thousands of clones, approximately 86% of them seen just once. This clonotype was obtained from a man between 65 and 85 years old with acute or convalescent COVID-19. Specimen: peripheral blood. V and J are TRBV19 and TRBJ2-3; 9 bases match TRBD2. This CDR3 reads CASSKPSGVGTDTQYF. The CDR3 DNA reads TGTGCCAGTAGTAAACCTAGCGGGGTGGGCACAGATACGCAGTATTTT.